The 2 T cell receptor beta chains in this list originate from one sample, sequenced in a study of low-dose radiotherapy and immunotherapy resistance in tumors. Alpha- and beta-chain coverage of first-strand cDNA came from TRAV- and TRBV-specific primers. Both a constant-region primer and a V-primer adapter served to amplify TCRs across 15 to 20 PCR cycles. A single record per CDR3 protein comes from TCRdb applying MiXCR to the reads. Of about 13,000 distinct CDR3 sequences detected, 70% to 80% appear once; the ten largest clones hold less than 6%. All receptors derive from a human donor with advanced metastatic prostate, ovarian, gallbladder or colorectal cancer (not recorded which). This table probably holds off-target reads from a library built for another chain.

The genes are TRBV10-3 and TRBJ2-7; no definite D call. With 7 bases removed from V and 2 bases from J, the gap between germline ends came to 12 bases. Germline values: CDR1 ENHRY, CDR2 SYGVKD. The CDR3 extends over 13 amino acids. DNA for the CDR3: TGTGCCATCAAAGGGTCCGTTACCTACGAGCAGTACTTC. Amino acids: CAIKGSVTYEQYF.

The chain uses TRBV13 and TRBJ2-7; D is perhaps TRBD2 (5 bases). Per the germline V gene, CDR1 is PRHDT and CDR2 is FYEKMQ (reference sequence). The V gene lost 5 bases and the J gene lost 4 bases, with 27 bases spanning the gap. CDR3 size: 18 residues. The CDR3 DNA reads as TGTGCCAGCAGCCCCCGGAGCGGCCCAGACGAGAATATATACGAGCAGTACTTC. This translates into CASSPRSGPDENIYEQYF.